The T cell receptor (beta chain) under discussion was sequenced for a study of T cell repertoires in cytomegalovirus infection. For the study at large: From public TCR beta signatures came an indication of both CMV infection and matching HLA type.

Using its own MiXCR run on the reads, TCRdb lists one record per CDR3 protein. Here the sample spans around 800,000 distinct CDR3 sequences, around a third being singletons. V shed 1 base and J 1 base; nucleotides not matched to a gene: 9. This CDR3 region has 19 residues. From germline, CDR1 is MNHNY and CDR2 SVGAGI (reference sequence). Notes on this clonotype: What it binds is unknown.

Overall study findings and caveats: Dominating the ex vivo response were TCR beta clonotypes that were CMV-specific and HLA-C-restricted. Totalled public TCR beta family frequency picked out people who carried CMV plus the relevant HLA.

The clonotype originates from a human donor in good health (CMV status not recorded). Some clones in this sample may be carry-over from other donors' samples. The chain combines TRBV6-6 with TRBJ2-5, with 13 bases aligning to TRBD2. Here the sequenced sample was cultured CD8+ T cells from PBMCs, taken from culture after CMV antigen stimulation. The CDR3 coding sequence is TGTGCCAGCAGTTACTTTGGACTAGCGGGGGCCCAACTCCAAGAGACCCAGTACTTC. This gives the protein CASSYFGLAGAQLQETQYF.